In its sample, the clone carrying this T cell receptor (beta chain) was seen many times. The antigen is not known. The CDR3 is made up of 15 amino acids. Trimming took 5 bases from V and 1 from J; bases not matched to a gene: 4. CDR1 and CDR2 from the germline V gene are MDHEN and SYDVKM. These data are taken from a study of CD8 T cells in ankylosing spondylitis. General study results and limits: Disease-linked clones, CD8+, were relatively rare in peripheral blood.

MiXCR was run by TCRdb on the 5' RACE reads, yielding one entry per CDR3 protein. The table shows tens of thousands of distinct CDR3 sequences, with approximately 9.9% occurring only once. The rearrangement links TRBV28 to TRBJ2-3; the match to TRBD1 covers 9 bases. Sample: blood, either unsorted or a sorted T cell fraction (not recorded which). The clonotype comes from a male donor with ankylosing spondylitis or in good health (not recorded which). The CDR3 sequence: CASSMGTGRTDTQYF. In nucleotides, the CDR3 is TGTGCCAGCAGTATGGGGACAGGGCGCACAGATACGCAGTATTTT.